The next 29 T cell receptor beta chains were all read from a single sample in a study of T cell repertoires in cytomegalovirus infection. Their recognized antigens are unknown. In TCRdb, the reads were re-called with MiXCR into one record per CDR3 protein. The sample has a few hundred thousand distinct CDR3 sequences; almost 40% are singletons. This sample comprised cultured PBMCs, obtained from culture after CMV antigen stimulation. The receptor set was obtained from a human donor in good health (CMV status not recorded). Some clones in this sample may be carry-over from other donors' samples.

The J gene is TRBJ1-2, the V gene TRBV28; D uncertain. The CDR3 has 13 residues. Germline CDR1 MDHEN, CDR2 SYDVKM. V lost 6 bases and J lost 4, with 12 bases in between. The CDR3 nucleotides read TGTGCCAGCAGCCTTGTGGGGATCTATGGCTACACCTTC. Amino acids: CASSLVGIYGYTF.

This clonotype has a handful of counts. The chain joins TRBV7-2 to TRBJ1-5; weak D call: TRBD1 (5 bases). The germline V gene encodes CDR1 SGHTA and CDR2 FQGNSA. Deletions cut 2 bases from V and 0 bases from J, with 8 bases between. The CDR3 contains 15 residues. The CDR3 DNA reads TGTGCCAGCAGCTTATCGACAGTTAGCAATCAGCCCCAGCATTTT. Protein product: CASSLSTVSNQPQHF.

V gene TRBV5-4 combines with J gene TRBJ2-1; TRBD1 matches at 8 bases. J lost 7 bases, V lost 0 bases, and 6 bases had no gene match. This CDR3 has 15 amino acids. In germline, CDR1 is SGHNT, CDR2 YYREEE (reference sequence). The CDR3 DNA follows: TGTGCCAGCAGCTTGGTACAGGGGGGAGCGAATGAGCAGTTCTTC. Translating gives CASSLVQGGANEQFF.

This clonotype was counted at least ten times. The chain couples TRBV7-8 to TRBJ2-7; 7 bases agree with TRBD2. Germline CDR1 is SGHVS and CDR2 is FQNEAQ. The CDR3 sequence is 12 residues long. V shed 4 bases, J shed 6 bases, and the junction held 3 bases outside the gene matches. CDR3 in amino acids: CASSSGRGEQYF. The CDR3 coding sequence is TGTGCCAGCAGCTCAGGGAGGGGCGAGCAGTACTTC.

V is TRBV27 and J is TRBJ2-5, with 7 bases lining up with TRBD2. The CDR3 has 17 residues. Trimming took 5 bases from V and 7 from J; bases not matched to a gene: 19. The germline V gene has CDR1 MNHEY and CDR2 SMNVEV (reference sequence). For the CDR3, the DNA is TGTGCCAGCAGTCCTTCCTTGGGGGGGTTACCGTCCGGGACCCAGTACTTC. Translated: CASSPSLGGLPSGTQYF.

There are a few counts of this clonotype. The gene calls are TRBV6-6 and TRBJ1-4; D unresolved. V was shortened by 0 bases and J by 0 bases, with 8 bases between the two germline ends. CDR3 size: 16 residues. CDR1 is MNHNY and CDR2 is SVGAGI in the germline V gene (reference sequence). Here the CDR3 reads CASSYSYSATNEKLFF. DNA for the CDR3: TGTGCCAGCAGTTACTCTTACAGTGCAACTAATGAAAAACTGTTTTTT.

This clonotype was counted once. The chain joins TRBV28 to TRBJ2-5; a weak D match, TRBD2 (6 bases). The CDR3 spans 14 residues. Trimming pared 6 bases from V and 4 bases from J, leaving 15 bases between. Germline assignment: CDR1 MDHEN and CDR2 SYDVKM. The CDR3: CASSLRLVRETQYF. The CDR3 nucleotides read TGTGCCAGCAGCTTGCGACTAGTCCGAGAGACCCAGTACTTC.

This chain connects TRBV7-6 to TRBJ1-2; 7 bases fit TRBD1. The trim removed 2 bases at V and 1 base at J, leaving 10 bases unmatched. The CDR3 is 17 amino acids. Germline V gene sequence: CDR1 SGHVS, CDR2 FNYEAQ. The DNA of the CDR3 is TGTGCCAGCAGCTTAAGGGGGGACAGCCCCTTTAACTATGGCTACACCTTC. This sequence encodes CASSLRGDSPFNYGYTF.

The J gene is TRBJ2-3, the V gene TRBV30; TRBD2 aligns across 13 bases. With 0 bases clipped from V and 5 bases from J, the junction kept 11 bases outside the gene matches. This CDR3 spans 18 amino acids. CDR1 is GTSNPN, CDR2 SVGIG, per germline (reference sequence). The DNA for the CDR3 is TGTGCCTGGAGTGTCGGGGTTCGGACTAGCGGGAGACGAGATACGCAGTATTTT. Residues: CAWSVGVRTSGRRDTQYF. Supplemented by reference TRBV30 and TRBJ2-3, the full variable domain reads SQTIHQWPATLVQPVGSPLSLECTVEGTSNPNLYWYRQAAGRGLQLLFYSVGIGQISSEVPQNLSASRPQDRQFILSSKKLLLSDSGFYLCAWSVGVRTSGRRDTQYFGPGTRLTVL.

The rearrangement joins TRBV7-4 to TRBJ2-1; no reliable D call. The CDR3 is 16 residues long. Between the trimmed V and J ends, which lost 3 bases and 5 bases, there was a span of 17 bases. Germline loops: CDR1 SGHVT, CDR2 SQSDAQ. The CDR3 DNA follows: TGTGCCAGCAGCTTGGGCCAAGCAAAACCCAACAATGAGCAGTTCTTC. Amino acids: CASSLGQAKPNNEQFF.

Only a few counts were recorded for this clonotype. In DNA form, the CDR3 reads TGTGCCAGCCAGGACAGTTTCTCCTACGAGCAGTACTTC. Translated: CASQDSFSYEQYF. The V and J genes are TRBV6-1 and TRBJ2-7, with a weak D call TRBD1 (6 bases). Per germline, CDR1 MNHNS and CDR2 SASEGT. V was shortened by 8 bases and J by 0 bases, with 11 bases between the two germline ends. The CDR3 loop spans 13 amino acids.

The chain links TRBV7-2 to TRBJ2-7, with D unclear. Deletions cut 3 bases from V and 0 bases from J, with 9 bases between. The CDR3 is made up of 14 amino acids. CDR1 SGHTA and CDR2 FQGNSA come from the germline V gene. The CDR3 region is CASSFPTSSYEQYF. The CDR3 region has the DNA TGTGCCAGCAGCTTTCCCACGAGCTCCTACGAGCAGTACTTC.

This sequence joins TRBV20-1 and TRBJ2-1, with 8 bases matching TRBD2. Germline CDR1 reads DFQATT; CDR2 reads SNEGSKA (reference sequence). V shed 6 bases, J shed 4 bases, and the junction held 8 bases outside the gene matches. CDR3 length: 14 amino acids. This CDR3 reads CSAIGGVKYNEQFF. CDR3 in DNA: TGCAGTGCAATCGGGGGGGTGAAGTACAATGAGCAGTTCTTC.

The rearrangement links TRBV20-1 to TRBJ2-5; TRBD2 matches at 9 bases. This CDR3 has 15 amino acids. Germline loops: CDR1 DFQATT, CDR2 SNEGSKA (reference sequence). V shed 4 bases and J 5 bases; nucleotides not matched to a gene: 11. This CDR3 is CSATNPAGGGETQYF. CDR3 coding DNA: TGCAGTGCTACTAATCCAGCGGGAGGCGGGGAGACCCAGTACTTC.

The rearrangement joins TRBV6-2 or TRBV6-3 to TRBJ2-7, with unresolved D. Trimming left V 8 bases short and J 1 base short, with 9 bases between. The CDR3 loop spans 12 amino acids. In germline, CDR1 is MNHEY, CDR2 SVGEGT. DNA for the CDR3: TGTGCCAGCGGAAGAGGATCCTACGAGCAGTACTTC. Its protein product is CASGRGSYEQYF.

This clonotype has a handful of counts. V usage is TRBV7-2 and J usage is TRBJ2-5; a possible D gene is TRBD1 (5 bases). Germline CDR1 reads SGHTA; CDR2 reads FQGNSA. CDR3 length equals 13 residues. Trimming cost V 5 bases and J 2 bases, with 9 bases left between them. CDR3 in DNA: TGTGCCAGCAGCCGAAGGACACAAGAGACCCAGTACTTC. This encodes CASSRRTQETQYF.

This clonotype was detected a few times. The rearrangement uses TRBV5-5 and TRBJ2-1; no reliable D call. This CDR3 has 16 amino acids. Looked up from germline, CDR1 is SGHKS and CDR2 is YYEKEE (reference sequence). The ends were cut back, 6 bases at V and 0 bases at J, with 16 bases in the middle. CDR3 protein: CASTPRSPSSYNEQFF. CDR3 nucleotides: TGTGCCAGCACACCGAGAAGTCCAAGCTCCTACAATGAGCAGTTCTTC.

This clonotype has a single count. CDR3 coding DNA: TGTGCCAGTAGTATCGAGCGGGAGGGCCTGACAGATACGCAGTATTTT. Translating gives CASSIEREGLTDTQYF. V usage is TRBV19 and J usage is TRBJ2-3; the match to TRBD2 covers 10 bases. CDR1 and CDR2 from the germline V gene are LNHDA and SQIVND (reference sequence). The CDR3 runs 16 residues. The J segment lost 3 bases and the V segment lost 3 bases, leaving 6 bases of the junction unmatched.

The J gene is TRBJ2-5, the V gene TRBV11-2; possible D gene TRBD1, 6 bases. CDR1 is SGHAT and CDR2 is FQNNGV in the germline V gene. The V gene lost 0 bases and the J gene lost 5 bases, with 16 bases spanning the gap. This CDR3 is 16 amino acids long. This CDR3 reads CASSLEPDRPGETQYF. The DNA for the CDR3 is TGTGCCAGCAGCTTAGAGCCAGACAGGCCGGGGGAGACCCAGTACTTC.

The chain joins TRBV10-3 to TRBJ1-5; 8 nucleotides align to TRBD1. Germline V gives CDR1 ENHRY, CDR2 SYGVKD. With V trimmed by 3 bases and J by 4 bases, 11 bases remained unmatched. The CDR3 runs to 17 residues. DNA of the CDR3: TGTGCCATCAGTGATCCCCGACAGGGGTTGGAGAATCAGCCCCAGCATTTT. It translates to CAISDPRQGLENQPQHF.

The CDR3: CASSSAGDRVRDTQYF. The CDR3 nucleotides read TGTGCCAGCAGCTCCGCTGGGGACCGAGTTCGGGATACGCAGTATTTT. V is TRBV7-2 and J is TRBJ2-3; D possibly uses TRBD1 or TRBD2 (5 bases each). This CDR3 has 16 residues. Germline loops: CDR1 SGHTA, CDR2 FQGNSA. V lost 4 bases, J lost 6 bases, and 20 bases lay in between.

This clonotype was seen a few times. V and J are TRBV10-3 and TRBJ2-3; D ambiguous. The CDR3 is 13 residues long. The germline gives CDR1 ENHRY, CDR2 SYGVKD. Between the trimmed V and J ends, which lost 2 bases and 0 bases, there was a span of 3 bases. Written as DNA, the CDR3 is TGTGCCATCAGTGAGGGCAGCACAGATACGCAGTATTTT. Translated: CAISEGSTDTQYF.

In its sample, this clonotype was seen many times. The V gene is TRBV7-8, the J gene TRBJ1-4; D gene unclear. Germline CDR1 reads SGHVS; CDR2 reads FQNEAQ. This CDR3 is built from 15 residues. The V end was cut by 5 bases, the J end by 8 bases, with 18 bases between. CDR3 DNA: TGTGCCAGCAGCGCCCGGTCTTGGGCGGGCGAAAAACTGTTTTTT. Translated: CASSARSWAGEKLFF.

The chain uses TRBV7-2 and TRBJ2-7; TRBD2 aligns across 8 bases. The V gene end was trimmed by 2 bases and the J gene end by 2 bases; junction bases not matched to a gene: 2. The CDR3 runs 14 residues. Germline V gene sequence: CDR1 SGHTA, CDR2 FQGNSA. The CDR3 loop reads CASSLQREPYEQYF. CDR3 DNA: TGTGCCAGCAGCTTACAGCGGGAGCCCTACGAGCAGTACTTC.

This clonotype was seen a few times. The CDR3: CASSTRQGYEQYF. CDR3 DNA: TGTGCCAGCAGCACTAGACAGGGCTACGAGCAGTACTTC. J is TRBJ2-7 and V is TRBV7-8; TRBD1 agrees at 7 bases. CDR3 length equals 13 residues. J was trimmed by 3 bases and V by 5 bases; bases with no gene match: 4. The germline V gene has CDR1 SGHVS and CDR2 FQNEAQ. The full variable domain, rest sourced from reference TRBV7-8 and TRBJ2-7, is GAGVSQSPRYKVAKRGQDVALRCDPISGHVSLFWYQQALGQGPEFLTYFQNEAQLDKSGLPSDRFFAERPEGSVSTLKIQRTQQEDSAVYLCASSTRQGYEQYFGPGTRLTVT.

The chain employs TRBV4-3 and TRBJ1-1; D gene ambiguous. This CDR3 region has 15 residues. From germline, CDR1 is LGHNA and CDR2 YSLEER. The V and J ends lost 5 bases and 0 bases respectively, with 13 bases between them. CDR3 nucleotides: TGCGCCAGCAGCTACTCGGACGGGGTGAACACTGAAGCTTTCTTT. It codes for CASSYSDGVNTEAFF.

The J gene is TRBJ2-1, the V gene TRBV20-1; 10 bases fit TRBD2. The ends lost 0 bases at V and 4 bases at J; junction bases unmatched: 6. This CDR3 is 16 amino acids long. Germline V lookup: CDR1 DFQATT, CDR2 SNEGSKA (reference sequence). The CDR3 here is CSARDLAGARYNEQFF. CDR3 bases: TGCAGTGCTAGAGATCTAGCGGGAGCTAGATACAATGAGCAGTTCTTC.

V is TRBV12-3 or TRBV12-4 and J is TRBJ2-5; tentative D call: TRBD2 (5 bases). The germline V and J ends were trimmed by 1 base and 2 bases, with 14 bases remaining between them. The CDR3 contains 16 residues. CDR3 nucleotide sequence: TGTGCCAGCAGTTTAGTTCCTAGCCCAACACAAGAGACCCAGTACTTC. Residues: CASSLVPSPTQETQYF.

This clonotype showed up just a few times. The chain's CDR3 is CASNPIAGVQETQYF. The CDR3 bases are TGTGCCAGCAACCCAATAGCGGGGGTCCAAGAGACCCAGTACTTC. V usage is TRBV6-1 and J usage is TRBJ2-5; TRBD2 matches at 9 bases. CDR3 length equals 15 residues. V gave up 7 bases and J gave up 1 base; unmatched junction bases: 7. Per the germline V gene, CDR1 is MNHNS and CDR2 is SASEGT.